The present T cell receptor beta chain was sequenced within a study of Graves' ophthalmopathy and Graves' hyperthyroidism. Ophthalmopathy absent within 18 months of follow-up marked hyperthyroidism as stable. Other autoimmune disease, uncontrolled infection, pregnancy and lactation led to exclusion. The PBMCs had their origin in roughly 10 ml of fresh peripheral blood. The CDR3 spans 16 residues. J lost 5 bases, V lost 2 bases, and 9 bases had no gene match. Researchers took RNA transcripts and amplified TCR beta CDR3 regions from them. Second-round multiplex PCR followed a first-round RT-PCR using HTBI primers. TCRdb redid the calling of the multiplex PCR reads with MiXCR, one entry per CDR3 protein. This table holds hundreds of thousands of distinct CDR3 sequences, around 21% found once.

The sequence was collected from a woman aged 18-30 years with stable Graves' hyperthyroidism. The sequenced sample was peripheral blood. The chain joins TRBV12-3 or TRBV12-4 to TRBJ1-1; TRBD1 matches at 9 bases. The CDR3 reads CASSLSHRGRWTEAFF. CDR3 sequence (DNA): TGTGCCAGCAGTTTATCGCACAGGGGGCGGTGGACTGAAGCTTTCTTT.